These 14 T cell receptor beta chains originate from one sample sequenced in a study of CD8 T cells in ankylosing spondylitis. Regarding the study as a whole: What appeared characteristic of ankylosing spondylitis blood was a TCR beta motif of eight highly homologous variants.

These receptors' targets are unknown. One entry per CDR3 protein results from TCRdb running MiXCR on the 5' RACE reads. The repertoire holds approximately 300,000 distinct CDR3 sequences, with 6.5% to 10% as singletons. The specimen was blood, either unsorted or a sorted T cell fraction (not recorded which). The receptors shown here come from a male donor with ankylosing spondylitis.

This clonotype was detected only once. The chain links TRBV4-1 to TRBJ2-7; D uncertain. V shed 1 base and J shed 3 bases, with 10 bases lying between them. The length of the CDR3 is 14 residues. In germline, CDR1 is MGHRA, CDR2 YSYEKL. CDR3 coding DNA: TGCGCCAGCAGCCAAGGACCCGCCAACTACGAGCAGTACTTC. This translates into CASSQGPANYEQYF.

There are a few counts of this clonotype. J is TRBJ2-1 and V is TRBV21-1; the table's D call, TRBD2, was not checked against the DNA. TRBV21-1 is flagged as a pseudogene. The CDR3 spans 16 residues. CDR3 nucleotide sequence: TGTGCCAGCAGCAACCTACTAGCGGGAGCTGTCAATGAGCAGTTCTTC. This sequence encodes CASSNLLAGAVNEQFF.

This clonotype turned up a few times. DNA of the CDR3: TGTGCCAGCACAAGAGTGGAAGGCCGCAATGAGGAGCGGAATGAGCAGTTCTTC. Its translation is CASTRVEGRNEERNEQFF. The chain couples TRBV6-2 or TRBV6-3 to TRBJ2-1, with a tentative D call TRBD2 (5 bases). The CDR3 runs to 18 residues. V gave up 7 bases and J gave up 7 bases, with 29 bases separating them. CDR1 and CDR2 from the germline V gene are MNHEY and SVGEGT.

This clonotype was seen at least ten times. The chain carries TRBV6-1 and TRBJ2-5; 10 bases are shared with TRBD2. Germline values: CDR1 MNHNS, CDR2 SASEGT. This CDR3 is 15 amino acids long. J was trimmed by 3 bases and V by 1 base; bases with no gene match: 2. The DNA for the CDR3 is TGTGCCAGCAGTGAAGACACTAGCGGGGAAGAGACCCAGTACTTC. It specifies CASSEDTSGEETQYF.

J is TRBJ1-1 and V is TRBV6-5; TRBD1 matches 9 bases. The germline gives CDR1 MNHEY, CDR2 SVGAGI. CDR3 length equals 13 residues. V was pared by 6 bases and J by 10 bases, with 9 bases of the junction left unmatched. CDR3 nucleotides: TGTGCCAGCAGGGTCCAGGGACAGGGTTTAGCTTTCTTT. Residues: CASRVQGQGLAFF.

This clonotype was detected ten times or more. The chain couples TRBV5-1 to TRBJ2-7; maybe TRBD2 (6 bases). Germline loops: CDR1 SGHRS, CDR2 YFSETQ. The ends were cut back, 2 bases at V and 6 bases at J, with 15 bases in the middle. This CDR3 spans 14 amino acids. CDR3 protein: CASSFGPPGGEQYF. The CDR3 DNA sequence: TGCGCCAGCAGCTTCGGTCCGCCCGGGGGCGAGCAGTACTTC.

This clonotype was found many times. The chain has TRBV4-1 and TRBJ2-5; unclear D gene. Germline values: CDR1 MGHRA, CDR2 YSYEKL. V was trimmed by 0 bases and J by 5 bases, leaving 10 bases between them. The CDR3 spans 14 residues. CDR3 residues: CASSQDWRRETQYF. The DNA of the CDR3 is TGCGCCAGCAGCCAAGATTGGCGACGGGAGACCCAGTACTTC.

This clonotype was seen ten or more times. V usage is TRBV2 and J usage is TRBJ2-3, with 11 bases aligning to TRBD1. Per the germline V gene, CDR1 is SNHLY and CDR2 is FYNNEI. Trimming took 6 bases from V and 3 from J; bases not matched to a gene: 8. The CDR3 covers 16 residues. DNA for the CDR3: TGTGCCAGCAGACCGGACAGGGGGCGACGGACAGATACGCAGTATTTT. Amino acid sequence: CASRPDRGRRTDTQYF.

In its sample, this clonotype was seen a few times. This chain uses TRBV10-3 with TRBJ2-5; 8 bases match TRBD1. V dropped 6 bases and J dropped 5; count of bases not matched to a gene: 8. The CDR3 spans 14 residues. From germline, CDR1 is ENHRY and CDR2 SYGVKD. The CDR3 region is CAIRADRGEETQYF. As DNA, the CDR3 is TGTGCCATCAGAGCCGACAGGGGAGAGGAGACCCAGTACTTC.

V gene TRBV7-2 combines with J gene TRBJ2-1, with TRBD1 matching 7 bases. CDR3 length: 17 amino acids. The V segment lost 5 bases and the J segment 1 base; nucleotides outside the gene matches: 11. Germline lookup yields CDR1 SGHTA and CDR2 FQGNSA. The chain's CDR3 is CASSHPTGVVSYNEQFF. As DNA, the CDR3 is TGTGCCAGCAGCCATCCTACAGGGGTAGTGTCCTACAATGAGCAGTTCTTC.

This clonotype came up a few times. The chain combines TRBV7-8 with TRBJ2-1; D is unclear. Germline values: CDR1 SGHVS, CDR2 FQNEAQ. Trimming took 0 bases from V and 2 from J, leaving 11 bases between them. CDR3 length equals 16 residues. The CDR3 DNA sequence: TGTGCCAGCAGCTTAGCATATACTACACCCTACAATGAGCAGTTCTTC. It specifies CASSLAYTTPYNEQFF.

This clonotype has at least ten counts. The CDR3 region is CASSLGGENTEAFF. CDR3 coding DNA: TGCGCCAGCAGCTTAGGAGGGGAGAACACTGAAGCTTTCTTT. This sequence joins TRBV5-1 and TRBJ1-1, with D perhaps matching TRBD1 (5 bases). Trimming took off 2 bases at V and 1 base at J, with 9 bases between the two ends. Germline V CDR1 and CDR2: SGHRS, YFSETQ. The CDR3 has 14 amino acids.

This clonotype came up many times. The CDR3 bases are TGCAGTGCTCAGAAAAGGTCCGGGGAGCTGTTTTTT. Residues: CSAQKRSGELFF. The chain is built from TRBV20-1 and TRBJ2-2; D uncertain. The CDR3 runs 12 residues. Trimming took 5 bases from V and 6 from J, leaving 10 bases between them. The germline CDR1 and CDR2 sequences are DFQATT and SNEGSKA (reference sequence).

Only a few counts were recorded for this clonotype. CDR3 nucleotide sequence: TGTGCCAGCAGCTTTCTTTTGGGACAGGGGGATTCAAAGACCCAGTACTTC. Its protein product is CASSFLLGQGDSKTQYF. V usage is TRBV7-8 and J usage is TRBJ2-5; 11 bases match TRBD1. The ends lost 3 bases at V and 6 bases at J; junction bases unmatched: 12. The germline gives CDR1 SGHVS, CDR2 FQNEAQ. CDR3 length: 17 amino acids.